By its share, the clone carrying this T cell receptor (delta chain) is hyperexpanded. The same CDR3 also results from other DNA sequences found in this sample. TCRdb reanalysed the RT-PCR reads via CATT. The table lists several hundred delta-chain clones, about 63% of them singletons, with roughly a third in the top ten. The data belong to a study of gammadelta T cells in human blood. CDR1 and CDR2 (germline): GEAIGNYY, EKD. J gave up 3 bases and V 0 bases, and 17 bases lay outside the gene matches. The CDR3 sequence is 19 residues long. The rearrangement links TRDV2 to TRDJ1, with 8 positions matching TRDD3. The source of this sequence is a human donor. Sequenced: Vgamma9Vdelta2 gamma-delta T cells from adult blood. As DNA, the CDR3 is TGTGCCTGTGACACCGTAGCCGGTCCTACGGGTGGGGGATCCGATAAACTCATCTTT. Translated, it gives CACDTVAGPTGGGSDKLIF.